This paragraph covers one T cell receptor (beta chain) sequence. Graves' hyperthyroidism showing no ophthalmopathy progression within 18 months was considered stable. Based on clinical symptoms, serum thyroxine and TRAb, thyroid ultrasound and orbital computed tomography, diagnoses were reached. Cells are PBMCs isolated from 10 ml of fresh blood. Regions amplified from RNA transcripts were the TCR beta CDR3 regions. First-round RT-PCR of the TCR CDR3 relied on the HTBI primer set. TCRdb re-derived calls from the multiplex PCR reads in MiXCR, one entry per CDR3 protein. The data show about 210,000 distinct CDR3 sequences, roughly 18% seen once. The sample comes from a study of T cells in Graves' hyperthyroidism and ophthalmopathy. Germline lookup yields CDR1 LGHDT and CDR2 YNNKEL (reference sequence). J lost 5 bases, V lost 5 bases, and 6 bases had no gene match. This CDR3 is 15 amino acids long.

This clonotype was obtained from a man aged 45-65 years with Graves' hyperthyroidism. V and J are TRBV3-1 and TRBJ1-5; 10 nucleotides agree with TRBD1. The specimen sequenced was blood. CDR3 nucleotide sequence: TGTGCCAGCAGCGTGGGACAGGGGTGGGATCAGCCCCAGCATTTT. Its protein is CASSVGQGWDQPQHF.